Below are 19 T cell receptor beta chains sequenced from a single sample in a study of shared clonotypes between healthy human individuals. Sequencing used immunoSEQ multiplex PCR; TCRdb keeps in-frame clones, though not all of them. In the table there are over 2 million clones, 95% of which are singletons. Sequenced material: naive CD4+ T cells sorted from blood. Indicated subset: CD45RA+ positively selected. The receptors were sampled from a man aged 18 to 30 in good health.

The chain couples TRBV29-1 to TRBJ2-1; no clear D gene. V gave up 6 bases and J gave up 3 bases, with 21 bases separating them. The germline CDR1 and CDR2 sequences are SQVTM and ANQGSEA. The CDR3 spans 16 residues. In DNA, the CDR3 is TGCAGCGTGGTGTCGACGACCCGGGCCCACTACAATGAGCAGTTCTTC. Translation gives CSVVSTTRAHYNEQFF.

This clone was observed a single time. The chain is built from TRBV5-1 and TRBJ1-1; D uncertain. The CDR3 spans 13 residues. Trimming removed 1 base from V and 8 bases from J, with 12 bases in between. Per the germline V gene, CDR1 is SGHRS and CDR2 is YFSETQ. CDR3 bases: TGCGCCAGCAGCTTGAATTTTGACGGGGAAGCTTTCTTT. Residues: CASSLNFDGEAFF.

The chain is built from TRBV27 and TRBJ1-6; tentatively, D is TRBD1 (6 bases). CDR1 MNHEY and CDR2 SMNVEV come from the germline V gene (reference sequence). This CDR3 is built from 15 residues. The V and J ends lost 2 bases and 7 bases respectively, with 12 bases between them. The CDR3 here is CASSLQQGVNSPLHF. CDR3 nucleotides: TGTGCCAGCAGTTTACAACAGGGTGTCAATTCACCCCTCCACTTT.

The chain carries TRBV28 and TRBJ2-7; 8 bases are shared with TRBD2. V lost 4 bases, J lost 1 base, and 9 bases stayed unmatched. Per germline, CDR1 MDHEN and CDR2 SYDVKM. The CDR3 is 16 amino acids. CDR3 amino acids: CASSSPAGGGSYEQYF. In nucleotides, the CDR3 is TGTGCCAGCAGTTCCCCCGCGGGGGGCGGGTCCTACGAGCAGTACTTC. The variable domain in full, with the rest retrieved from reference TRBV28 and TRBJ2-7, is DVKVTQSSRYLVKRTGEKVFLECVQDMDHENMFWYRQDPGLGLRLIYFSYDVKMKEKGDIPEGYSVSREKKERFSLILESASTNQTSMYLCASSSPAGGGSYEQYFGPGTRLTVT.

The chain links TRBV4-1 to TRBJ1-1, with D tentatively TRBD1 (5 bases). Trimming took off 3 bases at V and 10 bases at J, with 9 bases between the two ends. In germline, CDR1 is MGHRA, CDR2 YSYEKL. This CDR3 region has 11 residues. CDR3 sequence (DNA): TGCGCCAGCAGCCAGGGGGGTGTAGCTTTCTTT. It codes for CASSQGGVAFF.

The chain carries TRBV18 and TRBJ2-2, with 12 bases matching TRBD1. Germline lookup yields CDR1 KGHSH and CDR2 LQKENI. The CDR3 runs 16 residues. Trimming removed 4 bases from V and 7 bases from J; junction bases left unmatched: 7. CDR3 sequence: CASSLPGQGAGGELFF. The CDR3 DNA follows: TGTGCCAGCTCACTCCCGGGACAGGGGGCCGGCGGGGAGCTGTTTTTT.

V is TRBV7-9 and J is TRBJ1-2; D is ambiguous. V lost 1 base, J lost 7 bases, and 10 bases lay in between. CDR1 is SEHNR, CDR2 FQNEAQ, per germline (reference sequence). This CDR3 has 13 amino acids. CDR3 sequence reads: CASSLGAEGGYTF. CDR3 coding DNA: TGTGCCAGCAGCTTAGGGGCGGAGGGTGGCTACACCTTC. The full variable domain, in which reference TRBV7-9 and TRBJ1-2 provide the parts outside the CDR3, is DTGVSQNPRHKITKRGQNVTFRCDPISEHNRLYWYRQTLGQGPEFLTYFQNEAQLEKSRLLSDRFSAERPKGSFSTLEIQRTEQGDSAMYLCASSLGAEGGYTFGSGTRLTVV.

The chain has TRBV5-1 and TRBJ1-4; TRBD1 is a possible D gene (5 bases). The CDR3 runs to 16 residues. Trimming shortened V by 4 bases and J by 6 bases, and 19 bases separated the two germline ends. Germline CDR1 SGHRS, CDR2 YFSETQ. CDR3 loop: CASSRITGVVDEKLFF. The CDR3 coding sequence is TGCGCCAGCAGCCGAATTACGGGGGTGGTGGATGAAAAACTGTTTTTT.

The chain is built from TRBV2 and TRBJ2-3; D is perhaps TRBD2 (5 bases). CDR3 length: 16 amino acids. CDR1 and CDR2 from the germline V gene are SNHLY and FYNNEI. The V end lost 5 bases, the J end lost 0 bases, and 15 bases lay between the germline ends. The CDR3: CASSPLGSASTDTQYF. DNA of the CDR3: TGTGCCAGCAGTCCACTAGGTTCTGCTAGCACAGATACGCAGTATTTT.

CDR3 amino acids: CASSLMLTGLNTEAFF. The CDR3 DNA sequence: TGCGCCAGCAGCTTGATGCTGACAGGTTTGAACACTGAAGCTTTCTTT. V usage is TRBV5-1 and J usage is TRBJ1-1, with D possibly matching TRBD1 (6 bases). Germline CDR1 and CDR2: SGHRS and YFSETQ. This CDR3 has 16 residues. Between the trimmed V and J ends, which lost 1 base and 0 bases, there was a span of 13 bases.

The rearrangement uses TRBV10-3 and TRBJ2-3; no clear D. The length of the CDR3 is 10 residues. V shed 8 bases and J shed 8 bases, with 8 bases lying between them. Germline V gene data show CDR1 as ENHRY and CDR2 as SYGVKD. The CDR3 region is CAIGGVTQYF. CDR3 nucleotides: TGTGCCATCGGTGGCGTTACGCAGTATTTT.

This CDR3 is CASSSVKPTGARNTIYF. The CDR3 bases are TGTGCCAGCAGCTCCGTAAAGCCCACAGGGGCTAGAAACACCATATATTTT. The chain couples TRBV11-2 to TRBJ1-3; 7 positions agree with TRBD1. Germline CDR1 is SGHAT and CDR2 is FQNNGV. After removal of 4 bases from V and 5 bases from J, the junction contained 14 bases not matched to a gene. The CDR3 totals 17 residues.

This chain links TRBV25-1 with TRBJ1-2; no clear D. Germline V gives CDR1 MGHDK, CDR2 SYGVNS. The CDR3 extends over 14 amino acids. V lost 1 base, J lost 0 bases, and 6 bases lay in between. CDR3: CASSESRSNYGYTF. The CDR3 region has the DNA TGTGCCAGCAGTGAATCTCGGTCTAACTATGGCTACACCTTC.

This sequence joins TRBV27 and TRBJ1-2; D ambiguous. The CDR3 loop spans 12 amino acids. The germline V gene encodes CDR1 MNHEY and CDR2 SMNVEV (reference sequence). V gave up 6 bases and J gave up 0 bases, with 5 bases separating them. CDR3 nucleotide sequence: TGTGCCAGCAGGACGGCTAACTATGGCTACACCTTC. Its protein product is CASRTANYGYTF.

As for this clone: This may stem from a read error, because a much larger clone lies one nucleotide away. The J gene is TRBJ2-6, the V gene TRBV5-4; D is ambiguous. This CDR3 region has 13 residues. Germline CDR1 reads SGHNT; CDR2 reads YYREEE (reference sequence). V was trimmed by 3 bases and J by 0 bases, leaving 1 base between them. CDR3 in amino acids: CASSYSGANVLTF. The CDR3 DNA follows: TGTGCCAGCAGCTACTCTGGGGCCAACGTCCTGACTTTC. The variable domain in full, completed from reference TRBV5-4 and TRBJ2-6, reads ETGVTQSPTHLIKTRGQQVTLRCSSQSGHNTVSWYQQALGQGPQFIFQYYREEENGRGNFPPRFSGLQFPNYSSELNVNALELDDSALYLCASSYSGANVLTFGAGSRLTVL.

The CDR3 spells CASSSTGGLSGYTF. As DNA, the CDR3 is TGTGCCAGCAGCTCTACAGGGGGCTTGAGTGGCTACACCTTC. The rearrangement joins TRBV7-9 to TRBJ1-2; 9 bases fit TRBD1. The CDR3 is 14 amino acids. Germline-derived CDR1 and CDR2 are SEHNR and FQNEAQ (reference sequence). Unmatched junction bases numbered 7, after V lost 4 bases and J lost 7 bases.

The chain joins TRBV6-6 to TRBJ1-1; D call uncertain. CDR1 and CDR2 (germline): MNHNY, SVGAGI (reference sequence). There are 16 residues in the CDR3. V shed 5 bases and J shed 1 base, with 17 bases lying between them. The CDR3 sequence: CASSPLDRPRNTEAFF. DNA of the CDR3: TGTGCCAGCAGTCCCCTGGACCGTCCCCGGAACACTGAAGCTTTCTTT.

The chain uses TRBV5-4 and TRBJ2-5, with 8 bases lining up with TRBD1. V dropped 4 bases and J dropped 4; count of bases not matched to a gene: 6. Germline values: CDR1 SGHNT, CDR2 YYREEE (reference sequence). The CDR3 consists of 14 residues. The CDR3 bases are TGTGCCAGCAGCCGGGGACAGGTGGGAGAGACCCAGTACTTC. Its protein is CASSRGQVGETQYF.

This chain connects TRBV7-9 to TRBJ2-7; TRBD2 matches 12 bases. The V segment lost 3 bases and the J segment 1 base; nucleotides outside the gene matches: 4. Per the germline V gene, CDR1 is SEHNR and CDR2 is FQNEAQ (reference sequence). The CDR3 consists of 16 residues. The CDR3, as DNA: TGTGCCAGCAGCTTGGGGACTAGCGGGCTATCCTACGAGCAGTACTTC. It encodes CASSLGTSGLSYEQYF.